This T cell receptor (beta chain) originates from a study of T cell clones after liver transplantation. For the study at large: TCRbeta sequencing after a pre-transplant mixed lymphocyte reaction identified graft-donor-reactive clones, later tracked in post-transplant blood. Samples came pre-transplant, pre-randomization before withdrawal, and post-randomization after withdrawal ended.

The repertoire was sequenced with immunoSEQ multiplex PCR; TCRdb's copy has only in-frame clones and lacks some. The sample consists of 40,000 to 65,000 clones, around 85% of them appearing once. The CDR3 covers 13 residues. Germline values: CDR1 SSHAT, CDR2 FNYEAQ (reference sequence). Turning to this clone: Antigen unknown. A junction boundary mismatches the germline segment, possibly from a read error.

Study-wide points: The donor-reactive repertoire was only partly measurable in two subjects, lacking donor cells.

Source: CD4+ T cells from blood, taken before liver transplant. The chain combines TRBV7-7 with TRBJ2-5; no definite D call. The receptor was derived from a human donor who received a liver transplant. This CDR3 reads CASSLEKGMTQYF. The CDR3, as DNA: TGTGCTAGCAGCTTAGAGAAAGGGATGACCCAGTACTTC.